The 5 T cell receptor beta chains below all came from one sample that was sequenced in a study of cytomegalovirus exposure and HLA in healthy donors. PCR used 60 Vbeta primers and 13 Jbeta primers. Clones were sequenced by immunoSEQ multiplex PCR, and TCRdb holds only the in-frame ones, with some missing. This sample has around 100,000 clones, with roughly 77% found just once. Sequencing was carried out using PBMCs. These receptor sequences come from a woman in her forties or fifties in good health and CMV-seropositive.

This rearrangement joins TRBV21-1 to TRBJ1-4. TRBV21-1 constitutes a pseudogene. The CDR3 sequence is 15 residues long. CDR3 region: CASSTERTTNEKLFF. CDR3 DNA sequence: TGTGCCAGCAGCACTGAGCGGACAACTAATGAAAAACTGTTTTTT.

The DNA of the CDR3 is TGTGCCAGCAGCCCCGCGGGGGGGAGGGGTACCTACGAGCAGTACTTC. It codes for CASSPAGGRGTYEQYF. The chain recombines TRBV5-4 with TRBJ2-7, with 9 nucleotides matching TRBD2. V was clipped by 4 bases and J by 2 bases; unmatched bases: 10. This CDR3 region has 16 residues. CDR1 and CDR2 (germline): SGHNT, YYREEE (reference sequence).

This clone was seen only once. The rearrangement joins TRBV27 to TRBJ1-1; 10 bases line up with TRBD1. The CDR3 loop spans 12 amino acids. V lost 8 bases, J lost 6 bases, and 3 bases stayed unmatched. Germline CDR1 and CDR2: MNHEY and SMNVEV (reference sequence). The CDR3 DNA reads as TGTGCCAGCGGGACAGGGGACCCTGAAGCTTTCTTT. Its translation: CASGTGDPEAFF.

J is TRBJ2-2 and V is TRBV5-1, with a weak D call TRBD2 (6 bases). Looked up from germline, CDR1 is SGHRS and CDR2 is YFSETQ. V dropped 5 bases and J dropped 1 base, with 12 bases sitting between them. The CDR3 extends over 15 amino acids. Written as DNA, the CDR3 is TGCGCCAGCAGAAGGGACTCCGGGAACACCGGGGAGCTGTTTTTT. It translates to CASRRDSGNTGELFF.

V and J are TRBV9 and TRBJ2-1, with 12 bases matching TRBD2. This CDR3 has 16 residues. J lost 6 bases, V lost 4 bases, and 8 bases had no gene match. The germline V gene encodes CDR1 SGDLS and CDR2 YYNGEE. This chain's CDR3 is CASSPPLAGGRNEQFF. The CDR3 coding sequence is TGTGCCAGCAGCCCCCCCCTAGCGGGGGGGCGCAATGAGCAGTTCTTC.